These T cell receptor beta chains were read from a single sample in a study of OX40 agonist ivuxolimab in advanced cancers. Clones were sequenced by immunoSEQ multiplex PCR, and TCRdb holds only the in-frame ones, with some missing. The data contain about 55,000 clones, about 88% of them seen just once; the ten biggest clones take up about 7%. The input for sequencing was CD4+ or CD8+ T cells sorted from blood, taken in a trial of the OX40 agonist ivuxolimab. The receptors come from an adult with an advanced solid tumor such as melanoma, head and neck, liver or kidney cancer. Both conserved end residues are part of each CDR3. D genes are given only for firm matches. Size values are once, few and many counts, or a class for expanded clones, and some rows have none.

clone_size: NA
v_call: TRBV2
j_call: TRBJ2-1
cdr3_length: 18
d_call: NA
cdr3_aa: CASSVLRWESSSYNEQFF
cdr3_nt: TGTGCCAGCAGTGTACTCCGATGGGAGAGTAGCTCCTACAATGAGCAGTTCTTC

clone_size: once
v_call: TRBV14
j_call: TRBJ1-1
cdr3_length: 19
d_call: NA
cdr3_aa: CASSQVGGRRYRVRAEAFF
cdr3_nt: TGTGCCAGCAGCCAAGTGGGGGGAAGGAGGTATAGGGTGAGGGCTGAAGCTTTCTTT

clone_size: NA
v_call: TRBV28
j_call: TRBJ1-1
cdr3_length: 14
d_call: NA
cdr3_aa: CASRAEREDTEAFF
cdr3_nt: TGTGCCAGCAGGGCGGAGCGGGAGGACACTGAAGCTTTCTTT

clone_size: NA
v_call: TRBV6-5
j_call: TRBJ2-3
cdr3_length: 15
d_call: NA
cdr3_aa: CASSYGGYSTDTQYF
cdr3_nt: TGTGCCAGCAGTTATGGGGGGTATAGCACAGATACGCAGTATTTT

clone_size: NA
v_call: TRBV27
j_call: TRBJ1-3
cdr3_length: 14
d_call: NA
cdr3_aa: CASNPQGSGNTIYF
cdr3_nt: TGTGCCAGCAACCCTCAGGGCTCTGGAAACACCATATATTTT

clone_size: NA
v_call: TRBV28
j_call: TRBJ1-2
cdr3_length: 15
d_call: NA
cdr3_aa: CASSFGGTPGSRYTF
cdr3_nt: TGTGCCAGCAGTTTTGGTGGGACACCGGGGTCTCGCTACACCTTC

clone_size: once
v_call: TRBV4-1
j_call: TRBJ2-1
cdr3_length: 15
d_call: TRBD2
cdr3_aa: CASSLRISGRNEQFF
cdr3_nt: TGCGCCAGCAGCCTTCGTATTAGCGGGCGCAATGAGCAGTTCTTC

clone_size: NA
v_call: TRBV28
j_call: TRBJ2-7
cdr3_length: 14
d_call: TRBD2
cdr3_aa: CASTPTGTSIKQYF
cdr3_nt: TGTGCCAGCACCCCTACCGGGACTAGTATAAAGCAGTACTTC

clone_size: NA
v_call: TRBV28
j_call: TRBJ2-2
cdr3_length: 12
d_call: NA
cdr3_aa: CASSSPARELFF
cdr3_nt: TGTGCCAGCAGTTCCCCTGCCCGGGAGCTGTTTTTT

clone_size: NA
v_call: TRBV30
j_call: TRBJ1-1
cdr3_length: 13
d_call: NA
cdr3_aa: CAWSDDLNTEAFF
cdr3_nt: TGTGCCTGGAGTGACGACCTGAACACTGAAGCTTTCTTT

clone_size: NA
v_call: TRBV9
j_call: TRBJ2-7
cdr3_length: 13
d_call: TRBD1
cdr3_aa: CASSRGPHREQYF
cdr3_nt: TGTGCCAGCAGCAGGGGGCCCCACCGCGAGCAGTACTTC

clone_size: NA
v_call: TRBV27
j_call: TRBJ2-7
cdr3_length: 17
d_call: TRBD2
cdr3_aa: CARFAPASGRLTYEQYF
cdr3_nt: TGTGCCAGATTCGCTCCGGCTAGCGGGAGGTTAACCTACGAGCAGTACTTC

clone_size: NA
v_call: TRBV6-5
j_call: TRBJ1-1
cdr3_length: 14
d_call: NA
cdr3_aa: CASSSLGGNTEAFF
cdr3_nt: TGTGCCAGCAGTTCCCTAGGAGGGAACACTGAAGCTTTCTTT

clone_size: NA
v_call: TRBV10-2
j_call: TRBJ2-2
cdr3_length: 13
d_call: NA
cdr3_aa: CASSEQATGELFF
cdr3_nt: TGCGCCAGCAGTGAGCAAGCCACCGGGGAGCTGTTTTTT

clone_size: NA
v_call: TRBV27
j_call: TRBJ2-7
cdr3_length: 16
d_call: NA
cdr3_aa: CASSSAGGGSSYEQYF
cdr3_nt: TGTGCCAGCAGTTCCGCTGGGGGCGGGAGCTCCTACGAGCAGTACTTC

clone_size: NA
v_call: TRBV11-2
j_call: TRBJ2-7
cdr3_length: 14
d_call: NA
cdr3_aa: CASSSRTEDYEQYF
cdr3_nt: TGTGCCAGCAGCTCTCGGACCGAAGACTACGAGCAGTACTTC

clone_size: NA
v_call: TRBV28
j_call: TRBJ2-7
cdr3_length: 14
d_call: NA
cdr3_aa: CASRPGTGSYEQYF
cdr3_nt: TGTGCCAGCAGACCCGGGACGGGCTCCTACGAGCAGTACTTC

clone_size: NA
v_call: TRBV5-1
j_call: TRBJ2-2
cdr3_length: 15
d_call: TRBD1
cdr3_aa: CASSPGQGRTGELFF
cdr3_nt: TGCGCCAGCAGCCCGGGACAGGGTAGAACCGGGGAGCTGTTTTTT

clone_size: NA
v_call: TRBV27
j_call: TRBJ2-7
cdr3_length: 17
d_call: TRBD2
cdr3_aa: CASSFLATSGSSGEQYF
cdr3_nt: TGTGCCAGCAGTTTCCTCGCGACTAGCGGGAGTTCGGGGGAGCAGTACTTC

clone_size: NA
v_call: TRBV4-1
j_call: TRBJ1-1
cdr3_length: 16
d_call: NA
cdr3_aa: CASSPLGGSTNTEAFF
cdr3_nt: TGCGCCAGCAGCCCCCTTGGGGGGTCCACGAACACTGAAGCTTTCTTT

clone_size: NA
v_call: TRBV5-1
j_call: TRBJ2-1
cdr3_length: 15
d_call: NA
cdr3_aa: CASSLGGRRSNEQFF
cdr3_nt: TGCGCCAGCAGCTTGGGGGGGCGCAGGAGCAATGAGCAGTTCTTC

clone_size: NA
v_call: TRBV28
j_call: TRBJ1-1
cdr3_length: 14
d_call: NA
cdr3_aa: CASSSSGAVTEAFF
cdr3_nt: TGTGCCAGCAGTTCGTCCGGGGCAGTCACTGAAGCTTTCTTT

clone_size: NA
v_call: TRBV4-1
j_call: TRBJ1-1
cdr3_length: 15
d_call: NA
cdr3_aa: CASSQEWEEDTEAFF
cdr3_nt: TGCGCCAGCAGCCAAGAGTGGGAGGAGGACACTGAAGCTTTCTTT

clone_size: NA
v_call: TRBV27
j_call: TRBJ2-7
cdr3_length: 18
d_call: TRBD2
cdr3_aa: CASSSSRGTGLASYEQYF
cdr3_nt: TGTGCCAGCAGTTCCTCCAGGGGAACGGGACTAGCGTCCTACGAGCAGTACTTC